This paragraph covers one T cell receptor beta chain sequence. The data stem from a study of control samples from healthy donors and cancer patients. Some clones are missing from TCRdb's copy, which holds only in-frame ones; the method was immunoSEQ multiplex PCR. The table lists fewer than 200,000 clones, 90% of them singletons. The V end lost 0 bases, the J end lost 4 bases, and 10 bases lay between the germline ends. CDR3 length: 15 amino acids. The germline gives CDR1 MNHEY, CDR2 SVGAGI. This clonotype was sampled from a woman in her 50s in good health. Sequencing used blood. V and J are TRBV6-5 and TRBJ1-5, with unresolved D. CDR3 nucleotide sequence: TGTGCCAGCAGTTACTCCGTCCGAGGGAATCAGCCCCAGCATTTT. Protein: CASSYSVRGNQPQHF.